The 5 T cell receptor beta chains in this list originate from one sample, sequenced in a study of breast tumors, draining lymph nodes, adjacent tissues. Each CDR3 protein gets one entry after TCRdb re-called the multiplex PCR reads with MiXCR. The sample comprises some 31,000 distinct CDR3 sequences, approximately 63% of which are singletons, and 18% rests with the top ten. What was sequenced was breast tumor tissue. These receptors all stem from a female donor with breast cancer. Some clones in this sample may be carry-over from other donors' samples.

There are many counts of this clonotype. Written as DNA, the CDR3 is TGTGCCAGCAGCCCCTGGACAGGGGAGTATAGGGAGCAGTTCTTC. It specifies CASSPWTGEYREQFF. This chain joins TRBV6-5 and TRBJ2-1, with 9 bases lining up with TRBD1. Trimming cost V 6 bases and J 10 bases; bases outside gene matches: 13. Germline lookup yields CDR1 MNHEY and CDR2 SVGAGI. The CDR3 spans 15 residues.

The V and J genes are TRBV7-9 and TRBJ2-1; 8 nucleotides line up with TRBD2. The V gene's germline CDR1 is SEHNR and CDR2 FQNEAQ (reference sequence). This CDR3 spans 18 amino acids. V was clipped by 2 bases and J by 1 base; unmatched bases: 10. CDR3: CASSLWVGGRKSYNEQFF. In DNA form, the CDR3 reads TGTGCCAGCAGCTTATGGGTGGGCGGGAGGAAATCCTACAATGAGCAGTTCTTC.

The rearrangement links TRBV5-4 to TRBJ2-1; 8 nucleotides agree with TRBD1. The V segment lost 4 bases and the J segment 2 bases; nucleotides outside the gene matches: 5. Germline lookup yields CDR1 SGHNT and CDR2 YYREEE (reference sequence). The length of the CDR3 is 15 residues. The CDR3 here is CASSDWTGTYNEQFF. CDR3 DNA sequence: TGTGCCAGCAGCGACTGGACAGGGACCTACAATGAGCAGTTCTTC.

This clonotype was seen at least ten times. CDR3: CASSGRGVLTNQPQHF. The CDR3 region has the DNA TGTGCCAGCAGTGGAAGGGGGGTCCTCACCAATCAGCCCCAGCATTTT. The chain is built from TRBV6-1 and TRBJ1-5; a possible D gene is TRBD1 (6 bases). There are 16 residues in the CDR3. Germline CDR1 MNHNS, CDR2 SASEGT. The germline V and J ends were trimmed by 4 bases and 3 bases, with 16 bases remaining between them.

This sequence joins TRBV2 and TRBJ1-6; possibly TRBD1 for D (6 bases). The V end lost 3 bases, the J end lost 3 bases, and 12 bases lay between the germline ends. Germline V gene data show CDR1 as SNHLY and CDR2 as FYNNEI. The length of the CDR3 is 16 residues. The CDR3: CASSDGGALYNSPLHF. The CDR3 DNA follows: TGTGCCAGCAGTGATGGGGGGGCCCTCTATAATTCACCCCTCCACTTT.